This T cell receptor (beta chain) was sequenced for a study of shared clonotypes between healthy human individuals. This CDR3 is 14 amino acids long. J gave up 8 bases and V 3 bases, and 4 bases lay outside the gene matches. The germline gives CDR1 SGDLS, CDR2 YYNGEE. Notes on the study in general: Sorted-subset sequencing was shown by rarefaction to be incomplete despite large depth. The naive CD4 repertoires of a few donors were compared, and roughly 5% of clonotypes were shared. Estimated clonotype richness was generally higher in naive than memory subsets.

Recent acute infections and vaccinations were absent in the healthy HIV-negative adult donors. Sequenced by immunoSEQ multiplex PCR; TCRdb stores in-frame clones only, minus some. The table lists 2 million to 2.5 million clones, 85% to 95% of them singletons. This clone showed up just once. Antigen: not known. V gene TRBV9 combines with J gene TRBJ2-1; the match to TRBD1 covers 11 bases. This clonotype was sampled from a man aged 18 to 29 in good health. Some clones in this sample may be carry-over from other donors' samples. The sample was naive CD4+ T cells from PBMCs. Subset here: CD45RA+ positively selected. CDR3 loop: CASSARDRGDEQFF. For the CDR3, the DNA is TGTGCCAGCAGCGCCAGGGACAGGGGGGATGAGCAGTTCTTC.